This passage covers 30 T cell receptor beta chains from one sample sequenced in a study of technical replicates of blood from a handful of donors. The data were produced by immunoSEQ multiplex PCR, yet TCRdb's version contains in-frame clones alone and is incomplete. The sample gives fewer than 65,000 clones, 80% to 90% of which show up once; about 5.5% is in the top ten. The specimen sequenced was PBMCs. These receptors all come from a human donor in good health. Some clones in this sample may be carry-over from other donors' samples.

This chain connects TRBV7-3 to TRBJ2-6; D is possibly TRBD1 (6 bases). Germline V gene data show CDR1 as SGHTA and CDR2 as FQGTGA. This CDR3 has 15 amino acids. Trimming cost V 9 bases and J 0 bases, with 12 bases left between them. CDR3 nucleotides: TGTGCCAGTGGACAGATTAACTCTGGGGCCAACGTCCTGACTTTC. Translated, it gives CASGQINSGANVLTF.

This chain connects TRBV7-2 to TRBJ1-2; D uncertain. Per the germline V gene, CDR1 is SGHTA and CDR2 is FQGNSA. The CDR3 loop spans 13 amino acids. Trimming removed 5 bases at V and 4 bases at J, with 11 bases between. The CDR3 DNA follows: TGTGCCAGCAGCCACCAGGAGGGCTATGGCTACACCTTC. This encodes CASSHQEGYGYTF.

The rearrangement uses TRBV4-3 and TRBJ1-1, with D possibly being TRBD1 (5 bases). The V gene's germline CDR1 is LGHNA and CDR2 YSLEER. V was pared by 2 bases and J by 4 bases, with 5 bases between. The CDR3 length is 12 residues. CDR3 residues: CASSQQGTEAFF. The CDR3 region has the DNA TGCGCCAGCAGCCAACAGGGCACTGAAGCTTTCTTT.

The chain links TRBV19 to TRBJ2-1; TRBD2 matches at 10 bases. CDR1 and CDR2 (germline): LNHDA, SQIVND (reference sequence). CDR3 size: 14 residues. With V trimmed by 9 bases and J by 8 bases, 10 bases remained unmatched. The CDR3 nucleotides read TGTGCCAGCTGTAAAGCGGGAGGGCCATATGAGCAGTTCTTC. It translates to CASCKAGGPYEQFF.

The rearrangement joins TRBV7-2 to TRBJ2-7; the match to TRBD2 covers 7 bases. Trimming took 4 bases from V and 2 from J; bases not matched to a gene: 5. Germline V gene sequence: CDR1 SGHTA, CDR2 FQGNSA. This CDR3 comprises 14 residues. CDR3 sequence (DNA): TGTGCCAGCAGCTCCCAAGCGGGGCCCTACGAGCAGTACTTC. Its protein product is CASSSQAGPYEQYF. The whole variable domain, filled in from reference TRBV7-2 and TRBJ2-7, reads GAGVSQSPSNKVTEKGKDVELRCDPISGHTALYWYRQSLGQGLEFLIYFQGNSAPDKSGLPSDRFSAERTGGSVSTLTIQRTQQEDSAVYLCASSSQAGPYEQYFGPGTRLTVT.

This sequence joins TRBV21-1 and TRBJ2-7; the table's TRBD1 call for D was not verified on the DNA. TRBV21-1 is flagged as a pseudogene. CDR3 size: 14 residues. CDR3 nucleotides: TGTGCCAGCAGCAGGGGACAGGGGGTTTACGAGCAGTACTTC. The encoded protein is CASSRGQGVYEQYF.

This clone was detected once. The chain recombines TRBV23-1 with TRBJ1-2; TRBD1 might be the D (5 bases). TRBV23-1 is an ORF, and what it does is uncertain. This CDR3 is 17 amino acids long. Deletions cut 1 base from V and 0 bases from J, with 15 bases between. CDR3: CASSQCTNRLSNYGYTF. CDR3 DNA sequence: TGCGCCAGCAGTCAATGCACAAACAGGCTATCTAACTATGGCTACACCTTC.

CDR3 coding DNA: TGTGCCAGCAGCTTAACCCCTACCGATACGCAGTATTTT. Translation gives CASSLTPTDTQYF. This chain uses TRBV7-3 with TRBJ2-3; D not certain. V was trimmed by 0 bases and J by 6 bases, leaving 7 bases between them. Germline-derived CDR1 and CDR2 are SGHTA and FQGTGA. The CDR3 length is 13 residues.

This clone showed up just a few times. V and J are TRBV7-2 and TRBJ2-5, with D possibly being TRBD1 (7 bases). The V and J ends lost 1 base and 5 bases respectively, with 14 bases between them. CDR3 size: 15 residues. The germline V gene has CDR1 SGHTA and CDR2 FQGNSA. The CDR3 here is CASSLGDSRGETQYF. CDR3 sequence (DNA): TGTGCCAGCAGCTTAGGGGACAGTCGGGGGGAGACCCAGTACTTC.

The chain links TRBV5-8 to TRBJ2-3; no reliable D call. Germline V lookup: CDR1 SGHTS, CDR2 YDEGEE. The CDR3 consists of 13 residues. The V and J ends lost 1 base and 7 bases respectively, with 10 bases between them. The CDR3 here is CASSLSEAHTQYF. For the CDR3, the DNA is TGTGCCAGCAGCTTGTCCGAGGCCCATACGCAGTATTTT.

This clone was recorded once. The V call is TRBV19, the J call TRBJ1-1, with 8 bases identical to TRBD1. Germline V gene lookup returns CDR1 LNHDA and CDR2 SQIVND (reference sequence). The CDR3 runs 14 residues. Trimming at V came to 4 bases and at J to 4 bases, leaving 5 bases not matched to a gene. This CDR3 is CASSTMDRATEAFF. CDR3 nucleotide sequence: TGTGCCAGTAGTACCATGGACAGGGCCACTGAAGCTTTCTTT. Drawing the rest from reference TRBV19 and TRBJ1-1, the complete variable domain is DGGITQSPKYLFRKEGQNVTLSCEQNLNHDAMYWYRQDPGQGLRLIYYSQIVNDFQKGDIAEGYSVSREKKESFPLTVTSAQKNPTAFYLCASSTMDRATEAFFGQGTRLTVV.

This sequence joins TRBV7-2 and TRBJ2-4; 7 bases map to TRBD2. The CDR3 totals 19 residues. V trimming: 5 bases; J trimming: 0 bases; junction bases outside the gene matches: 16. Germline V gene sequence: CDR1 SGHTA, CDR2 FQGNSA. The CDR3 DNA reads as TGTGCCAGCAGCCCTCTTGGGGGGGTAACGGTTTTAGCCAAAAACATTCAGTACTTC. As protein: CASSPLGGVTVLAKNIQYF.

V gene TRBV12-5 combines with J gene TRBJ1-1; maybe TRBD1 (5 bases). The CDR3 covers 16 residues. In germline, CDR1 is LGHNT, CDR2 FRNRAP. Trimming cost V 6 bases and J 8 bases, with 25 bases left between them. CDR3 DNA sequence: TGTGCTAGTGGGGTCGGAGGGGAGGTTCTGCTACTAGAAGCTTTCTTT. Protein product: CASGVGGEVLLLEAFF.

The sample holds a few counts of this clone. The rearrangement links TRBV4-2 to TRBJ2-3; 7 positions match TRBD2. The CDR3 totals 15 residues. Germline CDR1 is LGHNA and CDR2 is YNFKEQ. The V gene end was trimmed by 4 bases and the J gene end by 6 bases; junction bases not matched to a gene: 10. The chain's CDR3 is CASSPGEGRLDTQYF. The CDR3 coding sequence is TGTGCCAGCAGCCCCGGGGAGGGGCGGTTGGATACGCAGTATTTT.

The chain couples TRBV4-1 to TRBJ1-2; TRBD1 is a possible D gene (5 bases). Germline assignment: CDR1 MGHRA and CDR2 YSYEKL. This CDR3 spans 16 amino acids. V lost 4 bases and J lost 3, with 18 bases in between. This CDR3 is CASSLGGPKGDYGYTF. The CDR3 DNA is TGCGCCAGCAGCCTCGGTGGGCCCAAAGGGGACTATGGCTACACCTTC.

The chain joins TRBV29-1 to TRBJ2-3; TRBD2 is a possible D gene (5 bases). CDR3 length: 13 amino acids. Looked up from germline, CDR1 is SQVTM and CDR2 is ANQGSEA. Between the trimmed V and J ends, which lost 8 bases and 3 bases, there was a span of 15 bases. The CDR3 DNA reads TGCAGCACCGAGGACTCCGAAACAGATACGCAGTATTTT. Amino acids: CSTEDSETDTQYF.

CDR3 nucleotides: TGTGCCAGCAGCGTAGGTGGAGGTAGTAGGGAGACCCAGTACTTC. Its translation: CASSVGGGSRETQYF. V is TRBV9 and J is TRBJ2-5; D perhaps matches TRBD2 (5 bases). The ends were cut back, 0 bases at V and 5 bases at J, with 14 bases in the middle. Germline V lookup: CDR1 SGDLS, CDR2 YYNGEE. The length of the CDR3 is 15 residues.

The chain uses TRBV4-1 and TRBJ1-3, with no clear D. Trimming took 2 bases from V and 1 from J, leaving 6 bases between them. Germline V CDR1 and CDR2: MGHRA, YSYEKL. The CDR3 spans 14 residues. CDR3 in amino acids: CASSQQVSGNTIYF. For the CDR3, the DNA is TGCGCCAGCAGCCAACAGGTATCTGGAAACACCATATATTTT.

This rearrangement joins TRBV18 to TRBJ2-3; D perhaps matches TRBD2 (5 bases). This CDR3 has 12 residues. The germline V and J ends were trimmed by 2 bases and 5 bases, with 5 bases remaining between them. CDR1 is KGHSH, CDR2 LQKENI, per germline. The CDR3: CASSPAGDTQYF. The CDR3 nucleotides are TGTGCCAGCTCACCAGCGGGAGATACGCAGTATTTT.

The chain links TRBV6-1 to TRBJ2-3; D may be TRBD2 (6 bases). The CDR3 has 13 amino acids. The ends were cut back, 7 bases at V and 5 bases at J, with 13 bases in the middle. Germline CDR1 MNHNS, CDR2 SASEGT. The CDR3 loop is CASTQPGVDTQYF. The DNA of the CDR3 is TGTGCCAGCACCCAACCGGGGGTAGATACGCAGTATTTT.

The V and J genes are TRBV19 and TRBJ1-1; D is unresolved. Germline V CDR1 and CDR2: LNHDA, SQIVND (reference sequence). The CDR3 extends over 12 amino acids. The V gene lost 6 bases and the J gene lost 7 bases, with 12 bases spanning the gap. In DNA form, the CDR3 reads TGTGCCAGTAGGAGCGACGGCCTTGAAGCTTTCTTT. It encodes CASRSDGLEAFF.

The chain combines TRBV7-6 with TRBJ2-7, with TRBD1 as a possible D gene (6 bases). CDR3 length: 15 residues. The ends were cut back, 5 bases at V and 2 bases at J, with 16 bases in the middle. CDR1 SGHVS and CDR2 FNYEAQ come from the germline V gene. The CDR3, as DNA: TGTGCCAGCAGCCCAGGGTACCAGGGGCCCTACGAGCAGTACTTC. This codes for CASSPGYQGPYEQYF.

The chain's CDR3 is CASSVGAMGEVTEAFF. The CDR3 DNA is TGTGCCAGCAGCGTAGGAGCGATGGGGGAGGTCACTGAAGCTTTCTTT. The chain uses TRBV9 and TRBJ1-1, with D perhaps TRBD1 (5 bases). CDR1 SGDLS and CDR2 YYNGEE come from the germline V gene. The CDR3 contains 16 residues. The V end was cut by 0 bases, the J end by 4 bases, with 16 bases between.

The chain recombines TRBV18 with TRBJ2-3; no clear D gene. This CDR3 has 13 residues. The V gene lost 3 bases and the J gene lost 1 base, with 5 bases spanning the gap. Germline values: CDR1 KGHSH, CDR2 LQKENI. CDR3 sequence reads: CASSPPGTDTQYF. The CDR3, as DNA: TGTGCCAGCTCACCCCCGGGCACAGATACGCAGTATTTT.

V is TRBV28 and J is TRBJ1-2; the match to TRBD1 covers 7 bases. V shed 5 bases and J 8 bases; nucleotides not matched to a gene: 14. Germline V lookup: CDR1 MDHEN, CDR2 SYDVKM. The CDR3 length is 15 residues. In DNA, the CDR3 is TGTGCCAGCAGTGTCCGACAGGGAGCCCTGGGGGGCTACACCTTC. Translating it yields CASSVRQGALGGYTF.

The chain employs TRBV29-1 and TRBJ1-1; 7 bases fit TRBD1. The germline V gene encodes CDR1 SQVTM and CDR2 ANQGSEA. This CDR3 contains 11 residues. The J segment lost 5 bases and the V segment lost 3 bases, leaving 0 bases of the junction unmatched. CDR3 sequence reads: CSVDRGTEAFF. The CDR3 bases are TGCAGCGTTGACAGGGGGACTGAAGCTTTCTTT.

The CDR3 DNA sequence: TGCGCCAGCAGCCCCGGGGGGTGGGATCCCGGGGAGCTGTTTTTT. This translates into CASSPGGWDPGELFF. V is TRBV4-1 and J is TRBJ2-2; TRBD2 agrees at 7 bases. Germline CDR1 and CDR2: MGHRA and YSYEKL. The V gene end was trimmed by 4 bases and the J gene end by 6 bases; junction bases not matched to a gene: 8. This CDR3 comprises 15 residues.

The V call is TRBV19, the J call TRBJ2-3, with 7 bases fitting TRBD2. The CDR3 has 13 amino acids. Germline values: CDR1 LNHDA, CDR2 SQIVND (reference sequence). V lost 6 bases, J lost 4 bases, and 4 bases stayed unmatched. The CDR3 sequence is CASRRTSPDTQYF. CDR3 coding DNA: TGTGCCAGTAGACGGACTAGTCCAGATACGCAGTATTTT.

DNA of the CDR3: TGTGCCAGCAGTTCCGGTACCGGGTACTATGGCTACACCTTC. This codes for CASSSGTGYYGYTF. The V and J genes are TRBV27 and TRBJ1-2, with D unresolved. The V and J ends lost 4 bases and 3 bases respectively, with 12 bases between them. This CDR3 contains 14 residues. Germline assignment: CDR1 MNHEY and CDR2 SMNVEV (reference sequence).

The chain has TRBV5-4 and TRBJ2-7; TRBD1 matches at 8 bases. Germline lookup yields CDR1 SGHNT and CDR2 YYREEE (reference sequence). The CDR3 consists of 16 residues. J gave up 2 bases and V 4 bases, and 11 bases lay outside the gene matches. CDR3 amino acids: CASSALHRTGPYEQYF. The CDR3, as DNA: TGTGCCAGCAGCGCGTTACATCGGACAGGGCCCTACGAGCAGTACTTC.